The clone carrying this T cell receptor (beta chain) was observed a few times. The antigen remains undetermined. This sample is part of a study of CD8 T cells in ankylosing spondylitis. Study observations and caveats: Ankylosing spondylitis blood appeared to be characterized by a TCR beta motif of roughly eight highly homologous variants. In peripheral blood, disease-linked CD8+ clones occurred at relatively low frequencies.

CDR3 length equals 14 residues. The trim removed 3 bases at V and 3 bases at J, leaving 6 bases unmatched. Looked up from germline, CDR1 is DFQATT and CDR2 is SNEGSKA (reference sequence). TCR beta libraries were made by quantitative 5'-RACE with molecular barcodes. MiXCR, applied by TCRdb to the 5' RACE reads, yields one record per CDR3 protein. Of almost 400,000 distinct CDR3 sequences in the sample, around 24% are singletons; the top ten hold about a sixth. The receptor was derived from a male donor with ankylosing spondylitis. The chain uses TRBV20-1 and TRBJ2-7; 9 bases match TRBD2. The sample consisted of blood, either unsorted or a sorted T cell fraction (not recorded which). The CDR3 coding sequence is TGCAGTGCTAGCGGAGCTAGCGGGATCTACGAGCAGTACTTC. Amino acids: CSASGASGIYEQYF.